The source of this T cell receptor beta chain is a study of cytomegalovirus exposure and HLA in healthy donors. This CDR3 contains 13 residues. The V gene lost 5 bases and the J gene lost 1 base, with 9 bases spanning the gap. Germline V gene sequence: CDR1 SGDLS, CDR2 YYNGEE. This PCR relied on a set of 60 Vbeta primers and 13 Jbeta primers. Produced via immunoSEQ multiplex PCR; TCRdb's table is partial and in-frame only. The sample consists of around 130,000 clones, roughly two thirds of them appearing once. The chain is built from TRBV9 and TRBJ1-2; D is unclear. The TCR was taken from a male donor in good health and CMV-seronegative. The specimen sequenced was PBMCs. The CDR3 sequence is CASSGSINYGYTF. CDR3 DNA: TGTGCCAGCAGTGGCTCCATTAACTATGGCTACACCTTC.